The 30 T cell receptor beta chains below all came from one sample that was sequenced in a study of blood T cell repertoires in COVID-19 (dated by TCRdb to 2018 to 2020). Library preparation used the immunoSEQ multiplex PCR assay. As stored in TCRdb, this immuneACCESS dataset retains in-frame rearrangements with V and J assigned. A fraction of the clones does not appear; measured against another copy, unresolved V genes explain less than half of the discrepancy, and the remainder lacks a known reason. For this sample the table gives 490,000 or so clones, of which around 89% were detected only once. 1.8% of the sample rests with the top ten. The sample taken for sequencing was PBMCs or T cells enriched from blood (not recorded which). The receptors were sampled from a woman between 40 and 50 years old who had recovered from COVID-19.

The chain couples TRBV4-3 to TRBJ1-3; TRBD1 matches 7 bases. CDR1 and CDR2 from the germline V gene are LGHNA and YSLEER. This CDR3 is 16 amino acids long. With 4 bases clipped from V and 0 bases from J, the junction kept 6 bases outside the gene matches. As DNA, the CDR3 is TGCGCCAGCAGCCCTCAGGGACAGAGCTCTGGAAACACCATATATTTT. Its protein is CASSPQGQSSGNTIYF.

This clone was counted between two and nine times. The rearrangement joins TRBV28 to TRBJ1-4; TRBD1 aligns across 8 bases. Germline-derived CDR1 and CDR2 are MDHEN and SYDVKM. This CDR3 has 16 residues. Losses at the gene ends were 6 bases for V and 11 bases for J; bases not matched to a gene: 17. The CDR3 DNA sequence: TGTGCCAGCAGAACGAAACAGGGGGGTCCTTATGGGAAACTGTTTTTT. Its translation is CASRTKQGGPYGKLFF.

V usage is TRBV6-5 and J usage is TRBJ2-5; maybe TRBD2 (7 bases). The CDR3 covers 15 residues. The V and J ends lost 2 bases and 6 bases respectively, with 16 bases between them. CDR1 and CDR2 from the germline V gene are MNHEY and SVGAGI. The CDR3 protein is CASSYSFRGGKTQYF. As DNA, the CDR3 is TGTGCCAGCAGTTACAGCTTCAGGGGAGGGAAGACCCAGTACTTC.

The rearrangement uses TRBV29-1 and TRBJ2-2, with 9 bases identical to TRBD1. The germline CDR1 and CDR2 sequences are SQVTM and ANQGSEA. J gave up 5 bases and V 2 bases, and 6 bases lay outside the gene matches. This CDR3 comprises 15 residues. CDR3 protein: CSVELDRGVTGELFF. For the CDR3, the DNA is TGCAGCGTTGAATTGGACAGGGGCGTTACCGGGGAGCTGTTTTTT.

The CDR3 DNA reads TGTGCCAGCAGCCTGGGGGGGACAGAATATGGCTACACCTTC. It translates to CASSLGGTEYGYTF. The chain is built from TRBV5-6 and TRBJ1-2; 7 nucleotides match TRBD1. Germline CDR1 is SGHDT and CDR2 is YYEEEE. The CDR3 length is 14 residues. The V and J ends lost 4 bases and 5 bases, in that order; junction bases with no gene match: 8.

This sequence joins TRBV11-3 and TRBJ1-2; 9 bases fit TRBD1. The V gene's germline CDR1 is SGHNT and CDR2 YENEEA. Unmatched junction bases numbered 4, after V lost 0 bases and J lost 8 bases. The CDR3 is 14 amino acids. This chain's CDR3 is CASSLDTGGAGYTF. DNA of the CDR3: TGTGCCAGCAGCTTAGACACAGGGGGCGCCGGCTACACCTTC.

The rearrangement uses TRBV4-3 and TRBJ1-6; 8 bases align to TRBD1. This CDR3 is built from 17 residues. Unmatched junction bases numbered 7, after V lost 3 bases and J lost 3 bases. Germline V lookup: CDR1 LGHNA, CDR2 YSLEER. CDR3 protein: CASSQDAGTGYNSPLHF. The CDR3 DNA reads TGCGCCAGCAGCCAGGATGCCGGGACAGGCTATAATTCACCCCTCCACTTT.

This sequence joins TRBV6-2 or TRBV6-3 and TRBJ2-1; weak D call: TRBD2 (5 bases). The germline CDR1 and CDR2 sequences are MNHEY and SVGEGT. Trimming stripped 4 bases from V and 10 bases from J, with 11 bases between. The CDR3 consists of 12 residues. DNA for the CDR3: TGTGCCAGCAGTTGGGTCCCGGGGGAGCAGTTCTTC. Amino acids: CASSWVPGEQFF.

This clone was seen more than once but under ten times. CDR3 region: CASSSRGGSGANVLTF. CDR3 in DNA: TGTGCCAGCAGTTCTCGGGGTGGCTCTGGGGCCAACGTCCTGACTTTC. The chain carries TRBV27 and TRBJ2-6; a weak D match, TRBD2 (5 bases). V shed 4 bases and J shed 0 bases, with 10 bases lying between them. This CDR3 region has 16 residues. Germline assignment: CDR1 MNHEY and CDR2 SMNVEV (reference sequence).

The chain recombines TRBV25-1 with TRBJ2-7, with D perhaps matching TRBD1 (6 bases). CDR1 MGHDK and CDR2 SYGVNS come from the germline V gene. Trimming took 0 bases from V and 4 from J, leaving 16 bases between them. There are 16 residues in the CDR3. CDR3 sequence: CASSEYRGQGLYEQYF. DNA for the CDR3: TGTGCCAGCAGTGAATATAGGGGCCAGGGGTTATACGAGCAGTACTTC.

The genes are TRBV7-2 and TRBJ2-7; 11 nucleotides agree with TRBD1. This CDR3 is 16 amino acids long. J gave up 2 bases and V 1 base, and 4 bases lay outside the gene matches. Looked up from germline, CDR1 is SGHTA and CDR2 is FQGNSA. CDR3 nucleotides: TGTGCCAGCAGCTTAGTCCCGGGACAGGGGGCCTACGAGCAGTACTTC. Residues: CASSLVPGQGAYEQYF.

The J gene is TRBJ1-3, the V gene TRBV4-1; D gene ambiguous. Deletions cut 1 base from V and 2 bases from J, with 12 bases between. The CDR3 is made up of 16 amino acids. Germline V gene data show CDR1 as MGHRA and CDR2 as YSYEKL. The CDR3 DNA reads as TGCGCCAGCAGCCAAGGATGGGGAGGACCTGGAAACACCATATATTTT. Translation gives CASSQGWGGPGNTIYF.

The chain has TRBV10-1 and TRBJ1-3, with a possible D match to TRBD1 (6 bases). Germline V gene lookup returns CDR1 WNHNN and CDR2 SYGVQD (reference sequence). The CDR3 consists of 15 residues. Trimming took 10 bases from V and 0 from J, leaving 16 bases between them. The CDR3 reads CATHMTGLSGNTIYF. The CDR3 DNA follows: TGCGCCACCCATATGACAGGCCTCTCTGGAAACACCATATATTTT.

The chain recombines TRBV6-5 with TRBJ1-4, with a possible D match to TRBD1 (5 bases). Germline lookup yields CDR1 MNHEY and CDR2 SVGAGI. V lost 2 bases, J lost 5 bases, and 12 bases lay in between. This CDR3 region has 15 residues. The CDR3 loop reads CASSYPGNVNEKLFF. CDR3 nucleotides: TGTGCCAGCAGTTACCCAGGGAACGTAAATGAAAAACTGTTTTTT.

This chain joins TRBV19 and TRBJ2-1; D unclear. The CDR3 is made up of 12 amino acids. CDR1 is LNHDA, CDR2 SQIVND, per germline (reference sequence). V was shortened by 3 bases and J by 6 bases, with 6 bases between the two germline ends. The CDR3: CASSILFNEQFF. The CDR3 DNA sequence: TGTGCCAGTAGTATTCTGTTCAATGAGCAGTTCTTC.

This clone was counted a single time. The rearrangement uses TRBV28 and TRBJ2-5, with 7 bases that match TRBD2. This CDR3 has 14 amino acids. The trim removed 8 bases at V and 4 bases at J, leaving 10 bases unmatched. CDR1 and CDR2 (germline): MDHEN, SYDVKM. The CDR3, as DNA: TGTGCCAGCGGACTGCTAGCGGAGGGAGAGACCCAGTACTTC. It translates to CASGLLAEGETQYF. Looking up the rest from reference TRBV28 and TRBJ2-5 gives the full variable domain: DVKVTQSSRYLVKRTGEKVFLECVQDMDHENMFWYRQDPGLGLRLIYFSYDVKMKEKGDIPEGYSVSREKKERFSLILESASTNQTSMYLCASGLLAEGETQYFGPGTRLLVL.

This clone was seen once. J is TRBJ1-2 and V is TRBV3-1 (or the pseudogene TRBV3-2); weak D call: TRBD1 (6 bases). The germline CDR1 and CDR2 sequences are LGHDT and YNNKEL (reference sequence). This CDR3 has 14 amino acids. Trimming left V 3 bases short and J 5 bases short, with 13 bases between. CDR3 amino acids: CASSQGRQAYGYTF. Here the CDR3 DNA reads TGTGCCAGCAGCCAGGGTCGACAGGCTTATGGCTACACCTTC.

The genes are TRBV7-2 and TRBJ2-3, with 7 bases that match TRBD2. Germline CDR1 and CDR2: SGHTA and FQGNSA. The V gene end was trimmed by 2 bases and the J gene end by 6 bases; junction bases not matched to a gene: 14. The CDR3 covers 17 residues. The CDR3 coding sequence is TGTGCCAGCAGCTTATTTGGTCCCGCGGGAGAGGGGGATACGCAGTATTTT. It is translated as CASSLFGPAGEGDTQYF. Filled out from reference TRBV7-2 and TRBJ2-3, the complete variable domain reads GAGVSQSPSNKVTEKGKDVELRCDPISGHTALYWYRQSLGQGLEFLIYFQGNSAPDKSGLPSDRFSAERTGGSVSTLTIQRTQQEDSAVYLCASSLFGPAGEGDTQYFGPGTRLTVL.

The rearrangement uses TRBV6-5 and TRBJ2-2, with a weak D call TRBD1 (5 bases). Trimming took 6 bases from V and 3 from J, leaving 5 bases between them. This CDR3 region has 12 residues. The germline CDR1 and CDR2 sequences are MNHEY and SVGAGI. The chain's CDR3 is CASSRDTGELFF. The DNA for the CDR3 is TGTGCCAGCAGCAGGGACACCGGGGAGCTGTTTTTT.

This chain connects TRBV6-2 or TRBV6-3 to TRBJ1-5; D is ambiguous. The CDR3 spans 15 residues. CDR1 MNHEY and CDR2 SVGEGT come from the germline V gene. V dropped 2 bases and J dropped 4 bases, with 12 bases sitting between them. The CDR3 nucleotides are TGTGCCAGCAGTTACGGGAGTCATCCAAATCAGCCCCAGCATTTT. Translated, it gives CASSYGSHPNQPQHF.

The chain uses TRBV7-9 and TRBJ1-4; TRBD1 agrees at 7 bases. V lost 5 bases, J lost 6 bases, and 9 bases stayed unmatched. Germline-derived CDR1 and CDR2 are SEHNR and FQNEAQ (reference sequence). The CDR3 is made up of 15 amino acids. This CDR3 is CASSATGVAHEKLFF. As DNA, the CDR3 is TGTGCCAGCAGCGCAACAGGGGTGGCTCATGAAAAACTGTTTTTT.

The chain's CDR3 is CASSLIGGHNEQFF. The CDR3 DNA is TGTGCCAGCAGTTTGATTGGCGGCCACAATGAGCAGTTCTTC. V usage is TRBV27 and J usage is TRBJ2-1; D not certain. The CDR3 sequence is 14 residues long. Per germline, CDR1 MNHEY and CDR2 SMNVEV (reference sequence). The ends were cut back, 3 bases at V and 5 bases at J, with 11 bases in the middle.

The rearrangement uses TRBV3-1 (or the pseudogene TRBV3-2) and TRBJ2-1; the match to TRBD2 covers 7 bases. The CDR3 contains 12 residues. Germline V CDR1 and CDR2: LGHDT, YNNKEL (reference sequence). With V trimmed by 1 base and J by 13 bases, 4 bases remained unmatched. The DNA of the CDR3 is TGTGCCAGCAGCCAAGGAGCGGGACTACAGTTCTTC. This sequence encodes CASSQGAGLQFF.

The genes are TRBV19 and TRBJ2-1; perhaps TRBD2 as D (6 bases). CDR1 and CDR2 from the germline V gene are LNHDA and SQIVND (reference sequence). This CDR3 has 13 amino acids. V was shortened by 5 bases and J by 10 bases, with 15 bases between the two germline ends. CDR3 sequence: CASSSTRREEQFF. CDR3 DNA: TGTGCCAGTAGTTCAACTAGGAGGGAAGAGCAGTTCTTC.

CDR3: CASSLGQGDQPQHF. Written as DNA, the CDR3 is TGTGCCAGCAGCTTAGGGCAGGGGGACCAGCCCCAGCATTTT. The chain couples TRBV11-2 to TRBJ1-5; 7 bases line up with TRBD1. The trim removed 1 base at V and 7 bases at J, leaving 4 bases unmatched. The CDR3 loop spans 14 amino acids. CDR1 and CDR2 from the germline V gene are SGHAT and FQNNGV.

This clone was seen just once. This chain connects TRBV7-8 to TRBJ1-2; unclear D gene. CDR1 is SGHVS, CDR2 FQNEAQ, per germline. This CDR3 comprises 15 residues. The V end lost 5 bases, the J end lost 7 bases, and 20 bases lay between the germline ends. The CDR3 protein is CASSPGPEVGSGYTF. CDR3 sequence (DNA): TGTGCCAGCAGCCCCGGCCCCGAGGTCGGCTCTGGCTACACCTTC.

This clone was seen more than once but under ten times. The chain links TRBV5-1 to TRBJ2-2; maybe TRBD2 (6 bases). The CDR3 has 15 residues. Germline lookup yields CDR1 SGHRS and CDR2 YFSETQ. With 4 bases removed from V and 3 bases from J, the gap between germline ends came to 13 bases. CDR3 in amino acids: CASSHSRLDTGELFF. The CDR3 nucleotides read TGCGCCAGCAGCCATTCCAGACTAGACACCGGGGAGCTGTTTTTT.

The rearrangement joins TRBV10-1 to TRBJ2-3; tentative D call: TRBD2 (6 bases). Germline CDR1 reads WNHNN; CDR2 reads SYGVQD (reference sequence). V dropped 4 bases and J dropped 11 bases, with 22 bases sitting between them. The CDR3 has 15 residues. DNA for the CDR3: TGCGCCAGCAGTGTCCAGCGGGCCCTATTTGTAAGGCAGTATTTT. Translating gives CASSVQRALFVRQYF.

The rearrangement links TRBV5-6 to TRBJ2-1; D unresolved. The CDR3 spans 13 residues. V lost 0 bases, J lost 12 bases, and 13 bases lay in between. Germline assignment: CDR1 SGHDT and CDR2 YYEEEE. The CDR3 reads CASSLDNLLWQFF. As DNA, the CDR3 is TGTGCCAGCAGCTTGGATAACCTACTGTGGCAGTTCTTC.

V is TRBV19 and J is TRBJ1-4, with 7 bases aligning to TRBD1. CDR3 length: 16 amino acids. The ends lost 1 base at V and 7 bases at J; junction bases unmatched: 9. Germline CDR1 and CDR2: LNHDA and SQIVND (reference sequence). CDR3 protein: CASSIGGEGGFEKLFF. The CDR3 DNA is TGTGCCAGTAGTATAGGCGGGGAAGGGGGCTTTGAAAAACTGTTTTTT.